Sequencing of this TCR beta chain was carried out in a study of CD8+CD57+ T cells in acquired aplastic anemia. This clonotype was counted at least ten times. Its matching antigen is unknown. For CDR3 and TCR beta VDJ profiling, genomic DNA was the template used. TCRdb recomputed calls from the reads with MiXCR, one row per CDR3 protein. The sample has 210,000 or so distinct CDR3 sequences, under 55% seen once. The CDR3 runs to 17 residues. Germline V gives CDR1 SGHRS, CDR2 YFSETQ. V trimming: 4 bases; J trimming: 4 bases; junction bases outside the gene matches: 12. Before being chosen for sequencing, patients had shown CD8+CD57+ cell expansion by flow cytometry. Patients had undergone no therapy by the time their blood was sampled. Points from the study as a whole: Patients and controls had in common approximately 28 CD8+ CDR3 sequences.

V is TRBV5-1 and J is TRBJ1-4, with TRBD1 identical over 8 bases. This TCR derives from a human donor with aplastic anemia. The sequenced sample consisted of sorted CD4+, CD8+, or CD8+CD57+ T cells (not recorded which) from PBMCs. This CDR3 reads CASSLDRGAYDNEKLFF. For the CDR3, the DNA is TGCGCCAGCAGCCTTGACAGGGGCGCCTACGATAATGAAAAACTGTTTTTT.